The text below deals with one TCR beta chain. Its binding antigen is unknown. No per-base quality is available; no much larger clone lies one base away. The collaborating institutions used their own protocols to collect whole blood in K2EDTA tubes. For TCRbeta analysis, collaborator samples were shipped as frozen whole blood, as isolated PBMCs, or as DNA extracted from either sample type. TCRbeta CDR3 regions were amplified from genomic DNA by means of the immunoSEQ Assay, a bias-controlled multiplex PCR. Per the source publication's procedure: The number of nucleated cells in each sample was estimated from the amplification of reference gene primers within the assay. To quantify the absolute abundance of each unique TCRbeta CDR3 rearrangement, sequence reads were collapsed and filtered. For each sample, productive Simpson clonality was calculated as the square root of Simpson's diversity index across productive rearrangements. The clones in this table, taken by TCRdb from immuneACCESS, are in-frame only. Not every clone is retained; where verified, under half of the shortfall comes from an unresolved V gene, and the cause of the rest is unknown. The D gene and trimming were derived from the DNA, and the V and J assignments and clone size from that table. Here the sample has about 90,000 clones; approximately 92% occur a single time. Of the sample, about 5.9% is held by the ten largest clones.

This sample is part of a study of blood T cell repertoires in COVID-19 (TCRdb year 2020). Regarding the study in general: Samples from collaborators originated in the United States, Italy and Spain and spanned both the acute and convalescent phases of COVID-19. The samples were drawn from two sources: the first 160 participants of the ongoing ImmuneRACE study, and 1,000 to 1,500 subjects contributed by 6 global collaborators. The material from the prospective study consisted of cDNA or gDNA derived from T cells, B-cell-depleted T cells, or PBMCs. HLA class I and class II types, where available, came from metadata supplied by the sample provider rather than from assay-based typing. Nearly every sample came with metadata listing a de-identified subject ID, COVID-19 status, age in years and sex. Deeply sampled blood TCRbeta repertoires from subjects exposed to, actively infected with, or recovered from COVID-19 were included in the dataset. The repertoires were released in a freely available public database intended as a resource for research on the immune response to SARS-CoV-2.

Overall study results and their limits: The amount of clinical and demographic metadata varied by source and participant and was provided uncurated.

The CDR3 runs 12 amino acids, cysteine and phenylalanine included. Solely the CDR3 DNA is kept, with 36 bases framed from the first base. V loses 7 bases of germline sequence and J loses 8 bases, and the interval between the two ends is 15 bases. The germline V gene supplies CDR1 MNHEY and CDR2 SVGEGT. The chain joins TRBV6-2 or TRBV6-3 to TRBJ2-7; TRBD2 is possibly the D segment (6 matching bases). This clonotype was obtained from a woman aged 55 to 70 with active COVID-19. The sample consisted of peripheral blood. This receptor has the CDR3 CASTPVGGQQYF. The nucleotide sequence reads as follows: TGTGCCAGCACCCCAGTGGGGGGACAGCAGTACTTC.